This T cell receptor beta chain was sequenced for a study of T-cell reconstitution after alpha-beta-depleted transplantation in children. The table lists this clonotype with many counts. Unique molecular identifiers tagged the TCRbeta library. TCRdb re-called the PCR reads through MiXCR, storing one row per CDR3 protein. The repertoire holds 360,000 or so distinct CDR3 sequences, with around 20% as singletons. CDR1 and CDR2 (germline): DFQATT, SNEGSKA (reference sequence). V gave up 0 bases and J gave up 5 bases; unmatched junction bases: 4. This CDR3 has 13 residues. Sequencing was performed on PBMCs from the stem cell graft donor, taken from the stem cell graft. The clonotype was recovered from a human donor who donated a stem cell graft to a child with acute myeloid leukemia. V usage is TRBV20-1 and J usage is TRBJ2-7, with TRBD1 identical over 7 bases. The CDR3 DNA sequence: TGCAGTGCTAGAGACAGGGGGTTCGACGAGCAGTACTTC. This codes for CSARDRGFDEQYF.